Shown below are 6 T cell receptor beta chains from a single sample sequenced in a study of shared clonotypes between healthy human individuals. Profiled with immunoSEQ multiplex PCR; TCRdb holds only in-frame clones, not every one. The sample lists fewer than 500,000 clones, nearly 80% seen once, with under 15% in the top ten. Input material: PBMCs. Receptor source: a woman aged 35 to 49 in good health. Some clones in this sample may be carry-over from other donors' samples.

This clone was recorded a few times. This chain connects TRBV5-1 to TRBJ1-1; perhaps TRBD1 as D (5 bases). Trimming stripped 4 bases from V and 1 base from J, with 11 bases between. This CDR3 spans 14 amino acids. The germline V gene has CDR1 SGHRS and CDR2 YFSETQ. CDR3 residues: CASSSRRENTEAFF. CDR3 nucleotide sequence: TGCGCCAGCAGCAGTCGCAGGGAGAACACTGAAGCTTTCTTT.

The V call is TRBV28, the J call TRBJ1-5; 7 positions agree with TRBD1. The CDR3 is 14 amino acids. Germline-derived CDR1 and CDR2 are MDHEN and SYDVKM. With V trimmed by 4 bases and J by 8 bases, 8 bases remained unmatched. CDR3 sequence: CASSSPTGHEPQHF. The CDR3 region has the DNA TGTGCCAGCAGTTCCCCGACAGGGCATGAGCCCCAGCATTTT.

With regard to this clone: A much larger clone is a single base away; this may be a read error. The chain combines TRBV28 with TRBJ2-7; no clear D gene. The CDR3 is 11 residues long. Trimming pared 5 bases from V and 0 bases from J, leaving 2 bases between. The germline gives CDR1 MDHEN, CDR2 SYDVKM. The CDR3 DNA follows: TGTGCCAGCAGTACCTCCTACGAGCAGTACTTC. Residues: CASSTSYEQYF.

J is TRBJ2-3 and V is TRBV2, with 11 bases lining up with TRBD1. Germline V gene lookup returns CDR1 SNHLY and CDR2 FYNNEI. With V trimmed by 10 bases and J by 1 base, 7 bases remained unmatched. The CDR3 is 15 residues long. Here the CDR3 reads CATTWDRGGTDTQYF. The CDR3 DNA sequence: TGTGCCACCACCTGGGACAGGGGGGGCACAGATACGCAGTATTTT.

V usage is TRBV7-3 and J usage is TRBJ2-1; 10 bases fit TRBD2. Per the germline V gene, CDR1 is SGHTA and CDR2 is FQGTGA. The CDR3 consists of 18 residues. V trimming: 0 bases; J trimming: 3 bases; junction bases outside the gene matches: 8. DNA of the CDR3: TGTGCCAGCAGCTTAACGGGTAGCGGGAGGCTTAGCTACAATGAGCAGTTCTTC. Residues: CASSLTGSGRLSYNEQFF.

This chain links TRBV28 with TRBJ1-4; TRBD1 agrees at 7 bases. The germline gives CDR1 MDHEN, CDR2 SYDVKM. V was pared by 8 bases and J by 3 bases, with 12 bases of the junction left unmatched. This CDR3 is 16 amino acids long. The chain's CDR3 is CASGKAGGNSNEKLFF. The CDR3 DNA reads TGTGCCAGCGGGAAGGCAGGGGGAAATTCTAATGAAAAACTGTTTTTT. Full variable domain (outside the CDR3, taken from reference TRBV28 and TRBJ1-4): DVKVTQSSRYLVKRTGEKVFLECVQDMDHENMFWYRQDPGLGLRLIYFSYDVKMKEKGDIPEGYSVSREKKERFSLILESASTNQTSMYLCASGKAGGNSNEKLFFGSGTQLSVL.